This passage covers 17 T cell receptor beta chains from one sample sequenced in a study of T cells in Graves' hyperthyroidism and ophthalmopathy (dated by TCRdb to about 2019). Receptor amplification or capture employed multiplex PCR. Instrument on record: Illumina HiSeq 2000. TCR beta CDR3 regions were amplified from RNA transcripts. For the first round of RT-PCR on the TCR CDR3, the HTBI primer set was used together with the Qiagen OneStep RT-PCR kit. TCRdb cleaned the public reads at Q25 with fastp, built clones with MiXCR and kept in-frame beta chains. Entries that share a CDR3 protein sequence are merged under the most common genes and DNA. In all, the sample holds some 370,000 distinct CDR3 sequences, and 15% to 20% of those were seen once. The leading ten clones occupy around a third of the sample. Source material: blood. The receptors come from a woman aged 25-40 years with Graves' hyperthyroidism that later progressed to Graves' ophthalmopathy.

V usage is TRBV12-3 or TRBV12-4 and J usage is TRBJ2-5; 7 bases are shared with TRBD1. This CDR3 region has 16 residues. V shed 6 bases and J 3 bases; nucleotides not matched to a gene: 13. The CDR3 DNA reads as TGTGCCAGCAGGACAGACCTCGGGACAGAAAAAGAGACCCAGTACTTC. As protein: CASRTDLGTEKETQYF.

This clonotype was counted only a few times. The chain carries TRBV3-1 and TRBJ2-1, with a weak D call TRBD2 (6 bases). The CDR3 consists of 17 residues. Per the germline V gene, CDR1 is LGHDT and CDR2 is YNNKEL (reference sequence). Trimming left V 0 bases short and J 6 bases short, with 18 bases between. In DNA form, the CDR3 reads TGTGCCAGCAGCCAAGATCGGCTAGCGTTATTCGGCAATGAGCAGTTCTTC. It specifies CASSQDRLALFGNEQFF.

The genes are TRBV6-5 and TRBJ2-1; maybe TRBD2 (6 bases). Germline-derived CDR1 and CDR2 are MNHEY and SVGAGI. The germline V and J ends were trimmed by 4 bases and 6 bases, with 16 bases remaining between them. CDR3 size: 15 residues. For the CDR3, the DNA is TGTGCCAGCAGTTCTGGGGAGACTAGAGTCAATGAGCAGTTCTTC. Translating it yields CASSSGETRVNEQFF.

This clonotype was counted ten times or more. The V call is TRBV24-1, the J call TRBJ2-5; 9 positions agree with TRBD1. Germline trimming cut 3 bases from V and 4 bases from J; bases unmatched to any gene: 2. The CDR3 contains 14 residues. In germline, CDR1 is KGHDR, CDR2 SFDVKD. CDR3 DNA sequence: TGTGCCACCAGTGATGGGACAGGGATAGAGACCCAGTACTTC. It yields the protein CATSDGTGIETQYF.

This clonotype was seen ten or more times. This chain connects TRBV20-1 to TRBJ1-5; no clear D gene. The V gene lost 6 bases and the J gene lost 1 base, with 22 bases spanning the gap. Germline CDR1 and CDR2: DFQATT and SNEGSKA (reference sequence). The CDR3 extends over 17 amino acids. This CDR3 reads CSAVRNFDISSNQPQHF. The DNA for the CDR3 is TGCAGTGCCGTGAGGAATTTTGACATATCGAGCAATCAGCCCCAGCATTTT.

The chain carries TRBV28 and TRBJ2-3; no definite D call. Trimming stripped 0 bases from V and 1 base from J, with 14 bases between. Germline CDR1 and CDR2: MDHEN and SYDVKM. This CDR3 is 17 amino acids long. The CDR3 loop is CASSLWRKSVGTDTQYF. The DNA for the CDR3 is TGTGCCAGCAGTTTATGGAGAAAATCTGTGGGCACAGATACGCAGTATTTT.

Here the CDR3 DNA reads TGCGCCAGCAGCTTACGGTGGCAGGACACCTCGAATGAAAAACTGTTTTTT. It is translated as CASSLRWQDTSNEKLFF. The gene calls are TRBV5-1 and TRBJ1-4, with D possibly matching TRBD1 (5 bases). There are 17 residues in the CDR3. V lost 2 bases and J 5 bases, leaving 19 bases between the germline ends. Per the germline V gene, CDR1 is SGHRS and CDR2 is YFSETQ. Looking up the rest from reference TRBV5-1 and TRBJ1-4 gives the full variable domain: KAGVTQTPRYLIKTRGQQVTLSCSPISGHRSVSWYQQTPGQGLQFLFEYFSETQRNKGNFPGRFSGRQFSNSRSEMNVSTLELGDSALYLCASSLRWQDTSNEKLFFGSGTQLSVL.

Many counts were recorded for this clonotype. V gene TRBV20-1 combines with J gene TRBJ2-7; weak D call: TRBD1 (6 bases). CDR3 length: 13 residues. Trimming removed 5 bases at V and 3 bases at J, with 14 bases between. In germline, CDR1 is DFQATT, CDR2 SNEGSKA (reference sequence). The CDR3 loop is CSAGRQDFYEQYF. As DNA, the CDR3 is TGCAGTGCTGGTAGACAGGACTTCTACGAGCAGTACTTC.

The rearrangement links TRBV7-9 to TRBJ2-6; 12 nucleotides agree with TRBD1. J was trimmed by 4 bases and V by 8 bases; bases with no gene match: 9. CDR3 length: 17 residues. The germline gives CDR1 SEHNR, CDR2 FQNEAQ (reference sequence). CDR3: CASDLGQGAPGANVLTF. CDR3 coding DNA: TGTGCCAGCGACCTGGGACAGGGGGCGCCCGGGGCCAACGTCCTGACTTTC.

This clonotype appeared many times. V and J are TRBV6-2 or TRBV6-3 and TRBJ2-2; TRBD2 aligns across 14 bases. The CDR3 is 16 amino acids. Germline assignment: CDR1 MNHEY and CDR2 SVGEGT. V trimming: 5 bases; J trimming: 6 bases; junction bases outside the gene matches: 5. The CDR3 sequence: CASSGGTSGGAGELFF. The CDR3 coding sequence is TGTGCCAGCAGTGGGGGGACTAGCGGGGGAGCCGGGGAGCTGTTTTTT.

This clonotype was counted only a few times. The chain links TRBV9 to TRBJ1-5; D remains ambiguous. V was clipped by 3 bases and J by 8 bases, with 15 bases between them. CDR1 and CDR2 from the germline V gene are SGDLS and YYNGEE. CDR3 size: 14 residues. This CDR3 is CASSARGYGEPQHF. The CDR3 DNA is TGTGCCAGCAGCGCCAGAGGGTATGGGGAGCCCCAGCATTTT.

This clonotype was observed many times. The genes are TRBV5-1 and TRBJ1-2, with TRBD1 as a possible D gene (5 bases). This CDR3 comprises 15 residues. Per germline, CDR1 SGHRS and CDR2 YFSETQ. Between the trimmed V and J ends, which lost 4 bases and 4 bases, there was a span of 17 bases. The CDR3 region has the DNA TGCGCCAGCAGCGCTACAGGACCAACTTCCTATGGCTACACCTTC. Its translation is CASSATGPTSYGYTF.

The chain joins TRBV2 to TRBJ2-7, with 8 positions matching TRBD1. Germline V gene sequence: CDR1 SNHLY, CDR2 FYNNEI. V dropped 6 bases and J dropped 5; count of bases not matched to a gene: 9. The CDR3 spans 14 residues. Written as DNA, the CDR3 is TGTGCCAGCAGAAGACAGGGGCTAGGGAACGAGCAGTACTTC. This codes for CASRRQGLGNEQYF.

As to this clonotype: With a much larger clone just one base away, this may be a read error. The rearrangement joins TRBV9 to TRBJ2-7; D may correspond to TRBD1 or TRBD2 (5 bases each). The CDR3 is 16 residues long. V was trimmed by 4 bases and J by 5 bases, leaving 22 bases between them. The germline gives CDR1 SGDLS, CDR2 YYNGEE. CDR3 region: CASSPRGAAGVNEQYF. CDR3 in DNA: TGTGCCAGCAGCCCACGTGGGGCGGCGGGTGTCAACGAGCAGTACTTC.

This clonotype was counted at least ten times. The rearrangement uses TRBV5-5 and TRBJ1-5, with D perhaps matching TRBD1 (6 bases). Germline V gene data show CDR1 as SGHKS and CDR2 as YYEKEE (reference sequence). This CDR3 is built from 15 residues. Trimming removed 0 bases from V and 8 bases from J, with 15 bases in between. The CDR3 is CASSLEFRGGEPQHF. CDR3 coding DNA: TGTGCCAGCAGCTTGGAATTCAGGGGCGGGGAGCCCCAGCATTTT.

At least ten counts were recorded for this clonotype. This chain uses TRBV7-6 with TRBJ1-1; a possible D gene is TRBD1 (6 bases). V was shortened by 1 base and J by 1 base, with 10 bases between the two germline ends. The CDR3 is 15 amino acids. The germline gives CDR1 SGHVS, CDR2 FNYEAQ. The CDR3 sequence: CASSLESGENTEAFF. DNA of the CDR3: TGTGCCAGCAGCTTAGAGTCAGGGGAGAACACTGAAGCTTTCTTT.

This clonotype was observed a few times. The rearrangement links TRBV27 to TRBJ2-1, with D tentatively TRBD1 (5 bases). Looked up from germline, CDR1 is MNHEY and CDR2 is SMNVEV (reference sequence). The V end lost 2 bases, the J end lost 2 bases, and 16 bases lay between the germline ends. This CDR3 region has 17 residues. The CDR3 nucleotides are TGTGCCAGCAGTTTAGGTGCAGGGCCCTCCCCCTACAATGAGCAGTTCTTC. It is translated as CASSLGAGPSPYNEQFF.